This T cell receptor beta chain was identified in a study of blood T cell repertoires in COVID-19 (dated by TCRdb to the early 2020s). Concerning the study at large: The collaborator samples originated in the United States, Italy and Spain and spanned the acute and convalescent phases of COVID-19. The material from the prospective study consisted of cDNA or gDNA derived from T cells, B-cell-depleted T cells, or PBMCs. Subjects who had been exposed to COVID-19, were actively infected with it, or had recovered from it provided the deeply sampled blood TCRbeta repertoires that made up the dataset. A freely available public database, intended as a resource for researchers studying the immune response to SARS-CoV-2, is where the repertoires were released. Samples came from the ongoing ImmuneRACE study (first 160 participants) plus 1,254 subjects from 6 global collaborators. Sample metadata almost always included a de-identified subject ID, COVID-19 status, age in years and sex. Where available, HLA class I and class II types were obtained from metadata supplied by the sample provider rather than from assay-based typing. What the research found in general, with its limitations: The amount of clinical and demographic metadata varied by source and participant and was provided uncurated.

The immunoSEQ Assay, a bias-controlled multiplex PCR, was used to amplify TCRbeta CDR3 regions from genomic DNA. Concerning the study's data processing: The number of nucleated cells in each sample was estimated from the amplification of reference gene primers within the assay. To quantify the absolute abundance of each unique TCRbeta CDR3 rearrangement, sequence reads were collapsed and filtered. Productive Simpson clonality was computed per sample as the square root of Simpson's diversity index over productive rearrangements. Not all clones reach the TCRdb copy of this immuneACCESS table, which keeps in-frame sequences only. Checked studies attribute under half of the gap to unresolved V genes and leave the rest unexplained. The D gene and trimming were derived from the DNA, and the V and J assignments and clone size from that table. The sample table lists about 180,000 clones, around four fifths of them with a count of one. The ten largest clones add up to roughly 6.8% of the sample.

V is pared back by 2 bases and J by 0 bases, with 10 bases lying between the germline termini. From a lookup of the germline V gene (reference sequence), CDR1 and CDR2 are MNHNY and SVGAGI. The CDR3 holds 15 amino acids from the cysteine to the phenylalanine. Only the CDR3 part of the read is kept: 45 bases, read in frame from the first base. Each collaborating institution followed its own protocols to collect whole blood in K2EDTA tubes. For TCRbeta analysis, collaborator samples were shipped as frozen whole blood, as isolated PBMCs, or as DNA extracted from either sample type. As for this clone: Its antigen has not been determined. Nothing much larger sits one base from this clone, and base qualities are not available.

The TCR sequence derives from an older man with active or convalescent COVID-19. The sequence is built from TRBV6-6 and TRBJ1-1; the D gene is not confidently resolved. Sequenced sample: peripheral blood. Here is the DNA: TGTGCCAGCAGTTACGGAACAGCCGTGAACACTGAAGCTTTCTTT. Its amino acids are CASSYGTAVNTEAFF.